This T cell receptor (beta chain) was documented in a study of blood T cell repertoires in COVID-19. Germline assignment: CDR1 SQVTM and CDR2 ANQGSEA. The ends lost 6 bases at V and 6 bases at J; junction bases unmatched: 12. The CDR3 consists of 14 residues. This clone showed up just once. Using immunoSEQ multiplex PCR, the repertoire was profiled, and TCRdb retains in-frame clones only, with some absent. Of approximately 230,000 clones in the sample, 75% to 90% were seen once. Sequencing was carried out using peripheral blood. This TCR was sampled from a man aged 30-40 years who had recovered from COVID-19. The rearrangement uses TRBV29-1 and TRBJ2-3, with 7 bases that match TRBD2. The CDR3 nucleotides read TGCAGCGTCTCTCGCGGGGGTAGTTCGGATACGCAGTATTTT. Amino acids: CSVSRGGSSDTQYF.